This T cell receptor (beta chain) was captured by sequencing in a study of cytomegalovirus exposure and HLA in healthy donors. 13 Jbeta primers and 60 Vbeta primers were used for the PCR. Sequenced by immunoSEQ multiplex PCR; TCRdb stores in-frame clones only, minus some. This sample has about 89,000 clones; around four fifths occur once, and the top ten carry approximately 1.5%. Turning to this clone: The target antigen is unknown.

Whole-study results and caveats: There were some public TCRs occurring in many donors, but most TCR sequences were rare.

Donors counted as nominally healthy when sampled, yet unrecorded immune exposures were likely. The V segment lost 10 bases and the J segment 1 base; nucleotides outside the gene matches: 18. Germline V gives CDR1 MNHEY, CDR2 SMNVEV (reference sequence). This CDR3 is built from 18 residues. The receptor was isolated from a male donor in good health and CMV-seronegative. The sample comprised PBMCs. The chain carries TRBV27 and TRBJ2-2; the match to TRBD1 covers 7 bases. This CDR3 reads CATYTGTAKIGNTGELFF. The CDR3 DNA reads TGTGCCACCTACACCGGGACAGCGAAGATCGGGAACACCGGGGAGCTGTTTTTT.